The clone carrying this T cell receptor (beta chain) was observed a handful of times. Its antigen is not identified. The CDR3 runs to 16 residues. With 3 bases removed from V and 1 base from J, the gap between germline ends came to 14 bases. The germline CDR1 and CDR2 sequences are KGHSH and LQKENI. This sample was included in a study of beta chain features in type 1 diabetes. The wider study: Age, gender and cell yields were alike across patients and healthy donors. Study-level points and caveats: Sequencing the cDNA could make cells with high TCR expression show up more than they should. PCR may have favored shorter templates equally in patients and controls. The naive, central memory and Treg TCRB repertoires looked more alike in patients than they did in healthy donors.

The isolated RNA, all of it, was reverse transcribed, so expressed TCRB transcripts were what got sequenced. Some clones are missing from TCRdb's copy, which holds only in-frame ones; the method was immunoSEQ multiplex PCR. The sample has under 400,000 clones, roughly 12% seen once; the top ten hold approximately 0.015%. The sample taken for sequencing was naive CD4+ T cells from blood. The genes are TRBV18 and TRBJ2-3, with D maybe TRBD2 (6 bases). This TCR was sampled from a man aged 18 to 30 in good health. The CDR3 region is CASSPRRGAGTDTQYF. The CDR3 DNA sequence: TGTGCCAGCTCACCCAGGAGGGGCGCAGGCACAGATACGCAGTATTTT.